Listed below are T cell receptor beta chains from one sample, sequenced in a study of blood T cell repertoires in COVID-19. Here immunoSEQ multiplex PCR was the method, and the copy in TCRdb shows in-frame clones only, minus some. The sample carries roughly 290,000 clones, 75% to 95% recorded once. The specimen sequenced was peripheral blood. Receptor source: a woman aged 25 to 39 with COVID-19, enrolled during active disease. Both conserved end residues are part of each CDR3. The D gene is left open where the match is weak. Expanded clones are given a class, and other clones once, few, many or no size at all.

v_call: TRBV29-1
clone_size: NA
j_call: TRBJ2-1
d_call: TRBD2
cdr3_aa: CSGGLAGAEQFF
cdr3_nt: TGCAGCGGGGGACTAGCGGGAGCTGAGCAGTTCTTC

v_call: TRBV4-1
clone_size: NA
j_call: TRBJ2-1
d_call: NA
cdr3_aa: CASSQGVNNEQFF
cdr3_nt: TGCGCCAGCAGCCAAGGTGTAAACAATGAGCAGTTCTTC

v_call: TRBV3-1/TRBV3-2
clone_size: NA
j_call: TRBJ2-2
d_call: NA
cdr3_aa: CASSQVRNTGELFF
cdr3_nt: TGTGCCAGCAGCCAAGTCCGGAACACCGGGGAGCTGTTTTTT

v_call: TRBV30
clone_size: NA
j_call: TRBJ1-5
d_call: NA
cdr3_aa: CAWSDPRQAQPQHF
cdr3_nt: TGTGCCTGGAGTGATCCGCGACAGGCCCAGCCCCAGCATTTT

v_call: TRBV19
clone_size: NA
j_call: TRBJ1-4
d_call: NA
cdr3_aa: CASTRGLAEKLFF
cdr3_nt: TGTGCCAGTACGAGAGGCCTCGCGGAAAAACTGTTTTTT

v_call: TRBV5-4
clone_size: NA
j_call: TRBJ1-6
d_call: TRBD1
cdr3_aa: CASSLETGGNSPLHF
cdr3_nt: TGTGCCAGCAGCTTGGAGACAGGGGGTAATTCACCCCTCCACTTT

v_call: TRBV6-5
clone_size: once
j_call: TRBJ1-5
d_call: NA
cdr3_aa: CASSYSRISNQPQHF
cdr3_nt: TGTGCCAGCAGTTACTCCAGGATTAGCAATCAGCCCCAGCATTTT

v_call: TRBV6-6
clone_size: NA
j_call: TRBJ2-6
d_call: NA
cdr3_aa: CASRAGSGANVLTF
cdr3_nt: TGTGCCAGCAGGGCAGGATCTGGGGCCAACGTCCTGACTTTC

v_call: TRBV5-1
clone_size: NA
j_call: TRBJ2-7
d_call: NA
cdr3_aa: CASSLVGDEQYF
cdr3_nt: TGCGCCAGCAGCTTGGTAGGGGACGAGCAGTACTTC

v_call: TRBV30
clone_size: NA
j_call: TRBJ2-3
d_call: NA
cdr3_aa: CAWSRPPAGAYTDTQYF
cdr3_nt: TGTGCCTGGAGTCGGCCCCCGGCAGGGGCTTACACAGATACGCAGTATTTT

v_call: TRBV9
clone_size: NA
j_call: TRBJ2-3
d_call: TRBD2
cdr3_aa: CASSGGTSGTDTQYF
cdr3_nt: TGTGCCAGCAGCGGCGGGACTAGCGGTACAGATACGCAGTATTTT

v_call: TRBV10-3
clone_size: NA
j_call: TRBJ2-3
d_call: TRBD1
cdr3_aa: CAISDGTGGGSTDTQYF
cdr3_nt: TGTGCCATCAGTGACGGGACAGGGGGCGGTAGCACAGATACGCAGTATTTT

v_call: TRBV11-2
clone_size: once
j_call: TRBJ2-2
d_call: NA
cdr3_aa: CASSLAGELFF
cdr3_nt: TGTGCCAGCAGCCTTGCCGGGGAGCTGTTTTTT

v_call: TRBV9
clone_size: NA
j_call: TRBJ2-2
d_call: TRBD1
cdr3_aa: CASSVAVRGQTGELFF
cdr3_nt: TGTGCCAGCAGCGTAGCAGTTCGGGGACAGACCGGGGAGCTGTTTTTT

v_call: TRBV20-1
clone_size: NA
j_call: TRBJ1-2
d_call: NA
cdr3_aa: CSASPPGRSYTF
cdr3_nt: TGCAGTGCTAGTCCTCCAGGGCGCTCCTACACCTTC

v_call: TRBV11-2
clone_size: NA
j_call: TRBJ2-5
d_call: NA
cdr3_aa: CASSLYLETQYF
cdr3_nt: TGTGCCAGCAGCTTATATCTCGAGACCCAGTACTTC

v_call: TRBV10-3
clone_size: NA
j_call: TRBJ2-5
d_call: NA
cdr3_aa: CAISESGTGGQETQYF
cdr3_nt: TGTGCCATCAGTGAGTCCGGGACTGGGGGACAAGAGACCCAGTACTTC

v_call: TRBV21-1
clone_size: NA
j_call: TRBJ1-6
d_call: NA
cdr3_aa: CASPLGDRGRGSYNSPLHF
cdr3_nt: TGTGCCAGCCCACTAGGGGACAGGGGGCGAGGGTCCTATAATTCACCCCTCCACTTT

v_call: TRBV7-3
clone_size: NA
j_call: TRBJ1-1
d_call: NA
cdr3_aa: CASSPGGASTEAFF
cdr3_nt: TGTGCCAGCAGCCCCGGCGGGGCGTCCACTGAAGCTTTCTTT

v_call: TRBV5-1
clone_size: NA
j_call: TRBJ1-6
d_call: NA
cdr3_aa: CASSGSTGPSPLHF
cdr3_nt: TGCGCCAGCAGCGGGTCGACAGGTCCTTCACCCCTCCACTTT

v_call: TRBV5-6
clone_size: NA
j_call: TRBJ2-7
d_call: TRBD2
cdr3_aa: CASSQLAGAYYEQYF
cdr3_nt: TGTGCCAGCAGCCAACTAGCGGGAGCATACTACGAGCAGTACTTC

v_call: TRBV2
clone_size: NA
j_call: TRBJ2-5
d_call: TRBD2
cdr3_aa: CASTSLAGGRETQYF
cdr3_nt: TGTGCCAGCACCTCCTTAGCGGGAGGGCGAGAGACCCAGTACTTC

v_call: TRBV29-1
clone_size: NA
j_call: TRBJ2-1
d_call: NA
cdr3_aa: CSVEDRYNEQFF
cdr3_nt: TGCAGCGTTGAAGACAGATACAATGAGCAGTTCTTC

v_call: TRBV4-3
clone_size: NA
j_call: TRBJ2-6
d_call: TRBD2
cdr3_aa: CASSQAPPGTSGRLWANVLTF
cdr3_nt: TGCGCCAGCAGCCAAGCCCCCCCCGGGACTAGCGGGAGACTCTGGGCCAACGTCCTGACTTTC

v_call: TRBV6-5
clone_size: NA
j_call: TRBJ2-3
d_call: NA
cdr3_aa: CASRRTAEDTQYF
cdr3_nt: TGTGCCAGCAGGAGAACAGCAGAAGATACGCAGTATTTT

v_call: TRBV2
clone_size: NA
j_call: TRBJ2-2
d_call: NA
cdr3_aa: CASSELKGPYGELFF
cdr3_nt: TGTGCCAGCAGTGAACTTAAGGGGCCCTACGGGGAGCTGTTTTTT

v_call: TRBV6-5
clone_size: NA
j_call: TRBJ2-5
d_call: NA
cdr3_aa: CASSPRPQETQYF
cdr3_nt: TGTGCCAGCAGTCCGAGGCCCCAAGAGACCCAGTACTTC

v_call: TRBV6-5
clone_size: NA
j_call: TRBJ1-1
d_call: NA
cdr3_aa: CASTLGQGNTEAFF
cdr3_nt: TGTGCCAGCACCCTGGGGCAGGGGAACACTGAAGCTTTCTTT

v_call: TRBV4-1
clone_size: NA
j_call: TRBJ1-4
d_call: NA
cdr3_aa: CASSQGSVRRGGFNEKLFF
cdr3_nt: TGCGCCAGCAGCCAGGGATCAGTTCGGAGGGGGGGTTTTAATGAAAAACTGTTTTTT

v_call: TRBV20-1
clone_size: NA
j_call: TRBJ2-5
d_call: TRBD1
cdr3_aa: CSASRGTGQETQYF
cdr3_nt: TGCAGTGCTAGTCGCGGGACAGGCCAAGAGACCCAGTACTTC

v_call: TRBV7-8
clone_size: NA
j_call: TRBJ2-1
d_call: TRBD2
cdr3_aa: CASTPRLAGVLNEQFF
cdr3_nt: TGTGCCAGCACCCCCCGGCTAGCGGGAGTTCTCAATGAGCAGTTCTTC

v_call: TRBV28
clone_size: NA
j_call: TRBJ1-3
d_call: TRBD1
cdr3_aa: CASIDRGPRRGGNTIYF
cdr3_nt: TGTGCCAGCATAGACAGGGGACCCCGTCGGGGTGGAAACACCATATATTTT

v_call: TRBV30
clone_size: NA
j_call: TRBJ1-2
d_call: NA
cdr3_aa: CAWTGGYGYTF
cdr3_nt: TGTGCCTGGACCGGGGGCTATGGCTACACCTTC

v_call: TRBV6-5
clone_size: NA
j_call: TRBJ2-1
d_call: TRBD2
cdr3_aa: CASRRLADEYNEQFF
cdr3_nt: TGTGCCAGCAGAAGACTAGCGGACGAGTACAATGAGCAGTTCTTC

v_call: TRBV7-9
clone_size: NA
j_call: TRBJ1-1
d_call: TRBD1
cdr3_aa: CASSLIDRGAAFF
cdr3_nt: TGTGCCAGCAGCTTGATCGACAGGGGAGCAGCTTTCTTT

v_call: TRBV18
clone_size: NA
j_call: TRBJ2-1
d_call: TRBD2
cdr3_aa: CASSPGGSYNEQFF
cdr3_nt: TGTGCCAGCTCACCGGGAGGGTCCTACAATGAGCAGTTCTTC

v_call: TRBV24-1
clone_size: NA
j_call: TRBJ1-2
d_call: TRBD1
cdr3_aa: CATSDSLDRAYGYTF
cdr3_nt: TGTGCCACCAGTGATTCGCTAGACAGGGCCTATGGCTACACCTTC

v_call: TRBV5-4
clone_size: NA
j_call: TRBJ1-1
d_call: NA
cdr3_aa: CASSPEGARVATEAFF
cdr3_nt: TGTGCCAGCAGTCCGGAAGGGGCTAGGGTAGCCACTGAAGCTTTCTTT

v_call: TRBV9
clone_size: NA
j_call: TRBJ2-2
d_call: NA
cdr3_aa: CASSVGGGTGGELFF
cdr3_nt: TGTGCCAGCAGCGTAGGAGGCGGGACCGGCGGGGAGCTGTTTTTT

v_call: TRBV5-5
clone_size: NA
j_call: TRBJ2-7
d_call: NA
cdr3_aa: CASSFLRVSYEQYF
cdr3_nt: TGTGCCAGCAGCTTCCTCCGAGTCTCCTACGAGCAGTACTTC

v_call: TRBV6-2/TRBV6-3
clone_size: NA
j_call: TRBJ1-5
d_call: NA
cdr3_aa: CASSPGSFSNQPQHF
cdr3_nt: TGTGCCAGCAGTCCAGGGTCCTTTAGCAATCAGCCCCAGCATTTT

v_call: TRBV24-1
clone_size: NA
j_call: TRBJ1-5
d_call: NA
cdr3_aa: CATSDPSLEGNQPQHF
cdr3_nt: TGTGCCACCAGTGATCCCTCGTTGGAGGGCAATCAGCCCCAGCATTTT

v_call: TRBV24-1
clone_size: NA
j_call: TRBJ2-7
d_call: TRBD2
cdr3_aa: CATSDFGTSGSTYEQYF
cdr3_nt: TGTGCCACCAGTGATTTTGGGACTAGCGGGAGTACCTACGAGCAGTACTTC

v_call: TRBV10-3
clone_size: once
j_call: TRBJ2-5
d_call: NA
cdr3_aa: CAIRDQGTVGETQYF
cdr3_nt: TGTGCCATCAGAGATCAGGGGACGGTCGGAGAGACCCAGTACTTC

v_call: TRBV7-9
clone_size: NA
j_call: TRBJ2-4
d_call: NA
cdr3_aa: CASSLALVRVSLPKNIQYF
cdr3_nt: TGTGCCAGCAGCTTAGCTCTTGTGAGGGTCTCCCTCCCCAAAAACATTCAGTACTTC

v_call: TRBV28
clone_size: few
j_call: TRBJ2-2
d_call: NA
cdr3_aa: CASSSTMLNTGELFF
cdr3_nt: TGTGCCAGCAGTTCGACAATGTTGAACACCGGGGAGCTGTTTTTT

v_call: TRBV19
clone_size: NA
j_call: TRBJ1-1
d_call: NA
cdr3_aa: CASSHPGTGTEAFF
cdr3_nt: TGTGCCAGTAGTCATCCCGGGACTGGAACTGAAGCTTTCTTT

v_call: TRBV5-1
clone_size: few
j_call: TRBJ1-6
d_call: NA
cdr3_aa: CASSLDDSSYNSPLHF
cdr3_nt: TGCGCCAGCAGCTTGGACGACAGCTCCTATAATTCACCCCTCCACTTT

v_call: TRBV18
clone_size: NA
j_call: TRBJ1-3
d_call: TRBD1
cdr3_aa: CASSPRDRETSAGNTIYF
cdr3_nt: TGTGCCAGCTCACCACGGGACAGGGAAACCTCTGCCGGAAACACCATATATTTT

v_call: TRBV5-1
clone_size: once
j_call: TRBJ2-7
d_call: NA
cdr3_aa: CASSLVGRKDYEQYF
cdr3_nt: TGCGCCAGCAGCTTGGTGGGGAGGAAAGACTACGAGCAGTACTTC

v_call: TRBV27
clone_size: NA
j_call: TRBJ2-1
d_call: NA
cdr3_aa: CASSGAGLQYNEQFF
cdr3_nt: TGTGCCAGCAGTGGGGCGGGACTCCAGTACAATGAGCAGTTCTTC

v_call: TRBV30
clone_size: NA
j_call: TRBJ2-1
d_call: TRBD2
cdr3_aa: CAWSLGLAGENEQFF
cdr3_nt: TGTGCCTGGAGCCTAGGACTAGCGGGAGAAAATGAGCAGTTCTTC

v_call: TRBV11-2
clone_size: NA
j_call: TRBJ1-4
d_call: NA
cdr3_aa: CASSLGRTAATNEKLFF
cdr3_nt: TGTGCCAGCAGCTTAGGGAGGACAGCTGCAACTAATGAAAAACTGTTTTTT

v_call: TRBV7-2
clone_size: NA
j_call: TRBJ2-2
d_call: NA
cdr3_aa: CASSRPGAGELFF
cdr3_nt: TGTGCCAGCAGCCGCCCAGGTGCCGGGGAGCTGTTTTTT

v_call: TRBV13
clone_size: NA
j_call: TRBJ1-2
d_call: NA
cdr3_aa: CASSLAGDNYGYTF
cdr3_nt: TGTGCCAGCAGCTTAGCGGGGGATAACTATGGCTACACCTTC